The present T cell receptor (beta chain) was sequenced within a study of T cell responses to AZD1222 COVID-19 vaccine. Study-level points and caveats: Nearly half of spike-specific TCRs reportedly go after variant regions that carry no mutations. Breadth and depth of Spike-specific TCRs rose after two AZD1222 doses.

TCRdb keeps only in-frame clones here, not all; method: immunoSEQ multiplex PCR. The sample consists of about 56,000 clones, more than 75% of them appearing once. This clone is a singleton in its sample. The target antigen is unknown. This material consisted of peripheral blood, taken on day 0 of AZD1222 vaccination. This clonotype originated in an adult in good health.

Here the CDR3 DNA reads TGTGCCTGGAGTGACCCAGGGGGCTACACCTTC. The encoded protein is CAWSDPGGYTF. V usage is TRBV30 and J usage is TRBJ1-2, with D tentatively TRBD1 (5 bases). The germline V and J ends were trimmed by 1 base and 8 bases, with 8 bases remaining between them. This CDR3 contains 11 residues. Germline V lookup: CDR1 GTSNPN, CDR2 SVGIG (reference sequence). Variable domain in full (rest from reference TRBV30 and TRBJ1-2): SQTIHQWPATLVQPVGSPLSLECTVEGTSNPNLYWYRQAAGRGLQLLFYSVGIGQISSEVPQNLSASRPQDRQFILSSKKLLLSDSGFYLCAWSDPGGYTFGSGTRLTVV.